This TCR beta chain was documented in a study of blood T cell repertoires in COVID-19. Study background: From the United States, Italy and Spain came samples of acute and convalescent COVID-19. T cells, B-cell-depleted T cells, or PBMCs provided the cDNA or gDNA that served as material.

Trimming cost V 7 bases and J 6 bases; bases outside gene matches: 12. CDR3 length: 16 residues. CDR1 and CDR2 (germline): SGHAT, FQNNGV. In the original analysis: The assay estimated nucleated cells by amplifying reference gene primers. Here immunoSEQ multiplex PCR was the method, and the copy in TCRdb shows in-frame clones only, minus some. The V and J calls and clone size come from that table; D and trimming were worked out from the DNA. The data show fewer than 90,000 clones, 80% to 90% seen once. The specimen was peripheral blood. The receptor was derived from an elderly woman with active or convalescent COVID-19. V and J are TRBV11-2 and TRBJ2-2, with 9 bases aligning to TRBD2. The CDR3 sequence is CASTLPAGGWAGELFF. CDR3 bases: TGTGCCAGCACCCTCCCAGCGGGGGGCTGGGCCGGGGAGCTGTTTTTT.